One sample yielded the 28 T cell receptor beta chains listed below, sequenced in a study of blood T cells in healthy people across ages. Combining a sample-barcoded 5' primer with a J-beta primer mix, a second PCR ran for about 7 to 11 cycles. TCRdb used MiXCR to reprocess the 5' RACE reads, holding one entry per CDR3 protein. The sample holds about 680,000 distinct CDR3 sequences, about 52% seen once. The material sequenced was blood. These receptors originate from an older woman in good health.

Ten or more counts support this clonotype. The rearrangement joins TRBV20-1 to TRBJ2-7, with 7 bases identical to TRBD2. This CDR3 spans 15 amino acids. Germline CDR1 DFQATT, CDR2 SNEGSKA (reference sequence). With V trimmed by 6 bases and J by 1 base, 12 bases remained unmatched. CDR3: CSAPAGGSYSYEQYF. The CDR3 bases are TGCAGTGCCCCAGCGGGCGGGAGTTATTCCTACGAGCAGTACTTC.

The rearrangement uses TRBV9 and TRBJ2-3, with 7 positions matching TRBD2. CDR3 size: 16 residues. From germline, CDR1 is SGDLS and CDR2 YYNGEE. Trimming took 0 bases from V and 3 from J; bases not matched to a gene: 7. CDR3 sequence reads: CASSVETGGSTDTQYF. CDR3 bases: TGTGCCAGCAGCGTAGAGACGGGAGGTAGTACAGATACGCAGTATTTT.

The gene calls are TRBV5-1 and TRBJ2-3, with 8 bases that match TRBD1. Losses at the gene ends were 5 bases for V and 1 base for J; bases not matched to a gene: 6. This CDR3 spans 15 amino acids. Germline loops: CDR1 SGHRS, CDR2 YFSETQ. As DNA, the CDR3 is TGCGCCAGCAGGGAATCGGGACAGGGCACAGATACGCAGTATTTT. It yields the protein CASRESGQGTDTQYF. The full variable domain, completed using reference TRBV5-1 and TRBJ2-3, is KAGVTQTPRYLIKTRGQQVTLSCSPISGHRSVSWYQQTPGQGLQFLFEYFSETQRNKGNFPGRFSGRQFSNSRSEMNVSTLELGDSALYLCASRESGQGTDTQYFGPGTRLTVL.

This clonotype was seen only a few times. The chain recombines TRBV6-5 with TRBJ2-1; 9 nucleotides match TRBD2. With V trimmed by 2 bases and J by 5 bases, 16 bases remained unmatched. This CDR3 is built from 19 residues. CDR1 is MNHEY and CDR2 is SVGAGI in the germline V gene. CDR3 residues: CASSYGDLFLAGPNNEQFF. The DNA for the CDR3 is TGTGCCAGCAGTTACGGAGACCTCTTTCTAGCGGGACCAAACAATGAGCAGTTCTTC.

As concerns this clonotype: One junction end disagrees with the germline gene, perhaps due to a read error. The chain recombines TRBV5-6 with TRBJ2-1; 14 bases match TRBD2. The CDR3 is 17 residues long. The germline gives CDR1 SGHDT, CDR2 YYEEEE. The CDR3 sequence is CASSLIWTSGRNNGQFF. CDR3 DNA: TGTGCCAGCAGCCTGATCTGGACTAGCGGGAGGAACAATGGGCAGTTCTTC.

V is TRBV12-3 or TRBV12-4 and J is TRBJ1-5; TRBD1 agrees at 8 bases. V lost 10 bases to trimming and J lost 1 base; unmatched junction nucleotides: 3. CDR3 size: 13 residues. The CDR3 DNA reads TGTGCCACCTCAGGGGGCAGCAATCAGCCCCAGCATTTT. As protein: CATSGGSNQPQHF.

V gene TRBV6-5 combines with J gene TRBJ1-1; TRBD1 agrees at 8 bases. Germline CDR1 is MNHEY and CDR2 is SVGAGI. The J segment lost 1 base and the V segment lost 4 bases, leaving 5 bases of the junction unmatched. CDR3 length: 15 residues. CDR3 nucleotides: TGTGCCAGCAGTTCCACAGGGGGACGGAACACTGAAGCTTTCTTT. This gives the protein CASSSTGGRNTEAFF.

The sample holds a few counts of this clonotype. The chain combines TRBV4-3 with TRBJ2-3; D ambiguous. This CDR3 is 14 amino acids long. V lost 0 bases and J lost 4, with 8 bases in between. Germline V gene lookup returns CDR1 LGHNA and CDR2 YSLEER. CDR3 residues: CASSQEEVADTQYF. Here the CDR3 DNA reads TGCGCCAGCAGCCAAGAAGAGGTGGCAGATACGCAGTATTTT.

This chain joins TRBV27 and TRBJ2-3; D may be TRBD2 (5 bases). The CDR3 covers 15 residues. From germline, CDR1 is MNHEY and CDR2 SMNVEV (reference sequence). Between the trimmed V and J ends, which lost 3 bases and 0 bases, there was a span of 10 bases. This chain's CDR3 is CASSFDGESTDTQYF. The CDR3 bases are TGTGCCAGCAGTTTCGACGGGGAAAGCACAGATACGCAGTATTTT.

The CDR3 bases are TGTGCCATCAGTGGGGGGACTGGGGCCAACGTCCTGACTTTC. It specifies CAISGGTGANVLTF. J is TRBJ2-6 and V is TRBV10-3; D is perhaps TRBD1 or TRBD2 (5 bases each). Germline CDR1 is ENHRY and CDR2 is SYGVKD. The CDR3 contains 14 residues. V lost 4 bases and J 2 bases, leaving 6 bases between the germline ends.

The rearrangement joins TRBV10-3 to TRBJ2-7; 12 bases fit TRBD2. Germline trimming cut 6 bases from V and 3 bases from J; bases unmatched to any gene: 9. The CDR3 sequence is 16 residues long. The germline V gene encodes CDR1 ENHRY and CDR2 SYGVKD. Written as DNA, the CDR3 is TGTGCCATCAGGACCCGGACTAGCGGGAAATTCTACGAGCAGTACTTC. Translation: CAIRTRTSGKFYEQYF.

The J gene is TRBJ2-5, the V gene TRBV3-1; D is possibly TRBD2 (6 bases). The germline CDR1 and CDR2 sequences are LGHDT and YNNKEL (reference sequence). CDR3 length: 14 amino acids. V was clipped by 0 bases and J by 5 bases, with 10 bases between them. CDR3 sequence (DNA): TGTGCCAGCAGCCAAGATTGGGGGGTTGAGACCCAGTACTTC. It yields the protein CASSQDWGVETQYF.

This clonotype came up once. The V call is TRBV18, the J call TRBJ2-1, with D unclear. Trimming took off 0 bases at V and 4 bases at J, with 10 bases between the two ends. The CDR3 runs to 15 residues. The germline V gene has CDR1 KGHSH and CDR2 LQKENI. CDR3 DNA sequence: TGTGCCAGCTCACCACCCAGTCCCGTTTACAATGAGCAGTTCTTC. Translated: CASSPPSPVYNEQFF.

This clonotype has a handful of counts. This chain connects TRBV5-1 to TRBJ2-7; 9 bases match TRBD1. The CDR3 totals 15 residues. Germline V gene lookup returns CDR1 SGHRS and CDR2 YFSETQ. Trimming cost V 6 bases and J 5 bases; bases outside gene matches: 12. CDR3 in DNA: TGCGCCAGCATGGTTTATGGACAGGGGACCCACGAGCAGTACTTC. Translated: CASMVYGQGTHEQYF.

The CDR3 spells CATWDNYNEQFF. The CDR3 DNA sequence: TGTGCCACTTGGGACAACTACAATGAGCAGTTCTTC. The J gene is TRBJ2-1, the V gene TRBV6-5, with a weak D call TRBD1 (6 bases). CDR3 size: 12 residues. V lost 10 bases to trimming and J lost 3 bases, with 10 bases between them. Germline CDR1 is MNHEY and CDR2 is SVGAGI.

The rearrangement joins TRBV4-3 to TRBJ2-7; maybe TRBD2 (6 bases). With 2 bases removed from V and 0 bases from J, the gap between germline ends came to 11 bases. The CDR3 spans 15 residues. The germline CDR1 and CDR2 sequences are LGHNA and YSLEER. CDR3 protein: CASSQLAIISYEQYF. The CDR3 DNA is TGCGCCAGCAGCCAACTAGCGATAATCTCCTACGAGCAGTACTTC.

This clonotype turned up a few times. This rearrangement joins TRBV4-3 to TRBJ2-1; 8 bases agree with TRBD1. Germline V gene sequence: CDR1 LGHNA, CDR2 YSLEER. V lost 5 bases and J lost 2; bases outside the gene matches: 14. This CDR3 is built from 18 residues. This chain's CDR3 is CASSFRPGTGSTYNEQFF. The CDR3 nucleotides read TGCGCCAGCAGCTTCCGTCCCGGGACAGGCTCAACCTACAATGAGCAGTTCTTC.

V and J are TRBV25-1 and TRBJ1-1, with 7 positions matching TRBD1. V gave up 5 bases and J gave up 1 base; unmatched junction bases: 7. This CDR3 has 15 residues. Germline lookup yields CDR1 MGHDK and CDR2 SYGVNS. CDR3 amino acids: CASSPGQRANTEAFF. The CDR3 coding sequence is TGTGCCAGCAGTCCGGGACAGCGAGCGAACACTGAAGCTTTCTTT.

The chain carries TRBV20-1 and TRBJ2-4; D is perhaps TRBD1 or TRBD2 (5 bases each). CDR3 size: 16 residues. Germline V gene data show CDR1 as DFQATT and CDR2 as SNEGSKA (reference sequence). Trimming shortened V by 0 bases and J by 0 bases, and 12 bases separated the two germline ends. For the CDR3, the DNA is TGCAGTGCTAGAGAGAGGGGATCCCTAGCCAAAAACATTCAGTACTTC. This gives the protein CSARERGSLAKNIQYF.

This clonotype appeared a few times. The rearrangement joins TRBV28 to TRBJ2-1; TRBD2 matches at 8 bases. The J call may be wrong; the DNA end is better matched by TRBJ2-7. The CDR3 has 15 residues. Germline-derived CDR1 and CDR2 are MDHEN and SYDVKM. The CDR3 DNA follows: TGTGCCAGCAGTGGTTTCGCGGGAGGTTACAATGAGCAGTACTTC. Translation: CASSGFAGGYNEQYF.

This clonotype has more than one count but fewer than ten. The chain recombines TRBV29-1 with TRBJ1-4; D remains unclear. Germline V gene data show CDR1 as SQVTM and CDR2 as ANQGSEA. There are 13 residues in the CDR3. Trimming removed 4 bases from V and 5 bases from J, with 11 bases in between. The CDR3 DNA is TGCAGCGTTGTGGTCAGCGGGAATGAAAAACTGTTTTTT. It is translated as CSVVVSGNEKLFF.

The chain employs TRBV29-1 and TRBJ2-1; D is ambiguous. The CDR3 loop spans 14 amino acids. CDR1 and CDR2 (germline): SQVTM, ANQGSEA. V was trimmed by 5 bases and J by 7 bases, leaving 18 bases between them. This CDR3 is CSVPRNLDRNEQFF. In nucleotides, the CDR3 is TGCAGCGTTCCAAGGAACCTCGACCGAAATGAGCAGTTCTTC.

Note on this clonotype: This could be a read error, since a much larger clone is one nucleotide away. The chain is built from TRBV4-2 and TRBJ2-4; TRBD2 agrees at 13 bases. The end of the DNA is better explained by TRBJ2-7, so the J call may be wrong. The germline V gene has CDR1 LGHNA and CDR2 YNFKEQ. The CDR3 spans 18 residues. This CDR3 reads CAGSQGAPGLAGLYEQYF. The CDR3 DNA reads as TGTGCCGGCAGCCAAGGAGCCCCGGGACTAGCGGGGCTTTACGAGCAGTACTTC.

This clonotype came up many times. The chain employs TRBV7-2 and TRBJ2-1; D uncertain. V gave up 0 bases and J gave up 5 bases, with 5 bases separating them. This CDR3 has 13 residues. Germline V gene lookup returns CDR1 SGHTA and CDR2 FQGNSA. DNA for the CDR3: TGTGCCAGCAGCTTAGCCAGTAACAATGAGCAGTTCTTC. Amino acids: CASSLASNNEQFF. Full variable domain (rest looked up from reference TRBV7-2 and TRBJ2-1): GAGVSQSPSNKVTEKGKDVELRCDPISGHTALYWYRQSLGQGLEFLIYFQGNSAPDKSGLPSDRFSAERTGGSVSTLTIQRTQQEDSAVYLCASSLASNNEQFFGPGTRLTVL.

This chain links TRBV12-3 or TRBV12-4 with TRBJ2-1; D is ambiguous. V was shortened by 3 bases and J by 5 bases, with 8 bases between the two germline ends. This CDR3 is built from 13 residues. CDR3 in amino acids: CASSFGSNNEQFF. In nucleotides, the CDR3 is TGTGCCAGCAGTTTTGGGTCGAACAATGAGCAGTTCTTC.

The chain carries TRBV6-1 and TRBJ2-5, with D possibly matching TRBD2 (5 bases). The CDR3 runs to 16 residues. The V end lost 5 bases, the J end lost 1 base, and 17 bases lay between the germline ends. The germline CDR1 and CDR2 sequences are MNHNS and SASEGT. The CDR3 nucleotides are TGTGCCAGCAGTCTCGGGATTACAGAATCCCAAGAGACCCAGTACTTC. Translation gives CASSLGITESQETQYF.

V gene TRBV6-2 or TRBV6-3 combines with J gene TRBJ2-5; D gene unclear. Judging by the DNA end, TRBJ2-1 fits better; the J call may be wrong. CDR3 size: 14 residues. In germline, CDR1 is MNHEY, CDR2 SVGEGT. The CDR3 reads CASSYLGSQETQFF. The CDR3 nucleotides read TGTGCCAGCAGTTACCTTGGCAGTCAAGAGACCCAGTTCTTC.

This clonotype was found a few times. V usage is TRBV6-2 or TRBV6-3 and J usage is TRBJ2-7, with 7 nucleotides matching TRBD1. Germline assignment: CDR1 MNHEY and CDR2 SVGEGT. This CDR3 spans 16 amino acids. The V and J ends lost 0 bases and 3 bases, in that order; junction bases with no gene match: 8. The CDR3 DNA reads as TGTGCCAGCAGTTACTCGACAGGGTACCCTAGCTACGAGCAGTACTTC. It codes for CASSYSTGYPSYEQYF.